This T cell receptor beta chain originates from a study of blood T cell repertoires in COVID-19. Some clones are missing from TCRdb's copy, which holds only in-frame ones; the method was immunoSEQ multiplex PCR. Of some 300,000 clones detected, approximately 89% appear once; the ten largest clones hold 6.9%. Trimming removed 1 base from V and 1 base from J, with 7 bases in between. The length of the CDR3 is 15 residues. The germline gives CDR1 SGHVS, CDR2 FNYEAQ. The source material was peripheral blood. The source is a woman in her twenties or thirties who had recovered from COVID-19. This rearrangement joins TRBV7-6 to TRBJ2-2, with a weak D call TRBD1 (5 bases). The CDR3 region is CASSLDRRNTGELFF. The CDR3 nucleotides read TGTGCCAGCAGCTTAGACAGGAGGAACACCGGGGAGCTGTTTTTT.